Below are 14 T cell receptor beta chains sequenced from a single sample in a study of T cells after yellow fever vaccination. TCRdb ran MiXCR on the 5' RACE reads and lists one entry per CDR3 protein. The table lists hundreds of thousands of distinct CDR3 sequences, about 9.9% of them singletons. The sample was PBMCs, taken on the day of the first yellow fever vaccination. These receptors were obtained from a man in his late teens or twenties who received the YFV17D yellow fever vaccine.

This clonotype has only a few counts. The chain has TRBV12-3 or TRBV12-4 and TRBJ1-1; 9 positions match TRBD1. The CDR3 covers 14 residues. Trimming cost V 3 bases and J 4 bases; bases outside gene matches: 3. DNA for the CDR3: TGTGCCAGCAGTTTGACGGGACAGGGCACTGAAGCTTTCTTT. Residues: CASSLTGQGTEAFF.

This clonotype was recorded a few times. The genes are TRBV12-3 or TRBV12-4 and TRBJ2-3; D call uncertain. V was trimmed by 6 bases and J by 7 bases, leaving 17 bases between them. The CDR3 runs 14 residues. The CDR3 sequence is CASSPTAGKYTQYF. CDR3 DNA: TGTGCCAGCAGCCCAACCGCTGGAAAATATACGCAGTATTTT.

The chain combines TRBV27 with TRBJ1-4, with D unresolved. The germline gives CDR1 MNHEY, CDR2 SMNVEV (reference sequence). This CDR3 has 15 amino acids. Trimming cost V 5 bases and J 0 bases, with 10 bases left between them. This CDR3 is CASSSRRATNEKLFF. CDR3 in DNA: TGTGCCAGCAGTAGCCGGAGGGCAACTAATGAAAAACTGTTTTTT.

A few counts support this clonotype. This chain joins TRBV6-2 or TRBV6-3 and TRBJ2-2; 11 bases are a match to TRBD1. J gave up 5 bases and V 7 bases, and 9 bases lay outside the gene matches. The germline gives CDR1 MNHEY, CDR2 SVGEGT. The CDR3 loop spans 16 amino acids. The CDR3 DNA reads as TGTGCCAGCACCCACTACGGGACAGGGGGAACCGGGGAGCTGTTTTTT. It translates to CASTHYGTGGTGELFF.

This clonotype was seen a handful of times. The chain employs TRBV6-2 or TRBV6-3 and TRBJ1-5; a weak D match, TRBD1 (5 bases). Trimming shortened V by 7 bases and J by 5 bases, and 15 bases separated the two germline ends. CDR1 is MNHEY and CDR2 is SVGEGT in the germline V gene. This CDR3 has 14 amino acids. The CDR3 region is CASTLGGRYQPQHF. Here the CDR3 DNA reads TGTGCCAGCACCCTCGGGGGGAGGTATCAGCCCCAGCATTTT.

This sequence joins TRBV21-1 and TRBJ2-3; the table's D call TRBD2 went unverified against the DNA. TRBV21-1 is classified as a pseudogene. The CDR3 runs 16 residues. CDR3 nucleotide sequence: TGTGCCAGCAGCATAACAGGGAGGGTGTGTGAAGATACGCAGTATTTT. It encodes CASSITGRVCEDTQYF.

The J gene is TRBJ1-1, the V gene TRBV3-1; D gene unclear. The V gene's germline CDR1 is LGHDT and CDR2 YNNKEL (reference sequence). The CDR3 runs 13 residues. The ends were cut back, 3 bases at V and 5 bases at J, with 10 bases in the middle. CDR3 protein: CASSHEGRTEAFF. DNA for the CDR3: TGTGCCAGCAGCCATGAGGGAAGAACTGAAGCTTTCTTT. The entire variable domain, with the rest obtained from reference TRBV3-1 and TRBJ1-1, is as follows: DTAVSQTPKYLVTQMGNDKSIKCEQNLGHDTMYWYKQDSKKFLKIMFSYNNKELIINETVPNRFSPKSPDKAHLNLHINSLELGDSAVYFCASSHEGRTEAFFGQGTRLTVV.

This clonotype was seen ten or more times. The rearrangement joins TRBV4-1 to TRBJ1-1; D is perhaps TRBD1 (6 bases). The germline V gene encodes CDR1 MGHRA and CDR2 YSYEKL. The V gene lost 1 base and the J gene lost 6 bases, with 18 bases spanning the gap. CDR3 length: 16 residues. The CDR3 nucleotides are TGCGCCAGCAGCCAAGCTCTCCGTTCGACAGGCTCTGAAGCTTTCTTT. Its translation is CASSQALRSTGSEAFF.

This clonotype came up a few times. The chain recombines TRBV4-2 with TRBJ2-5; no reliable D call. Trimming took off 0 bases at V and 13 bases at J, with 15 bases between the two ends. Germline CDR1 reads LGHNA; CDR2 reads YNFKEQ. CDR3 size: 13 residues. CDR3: CASSQDGSPRRYF. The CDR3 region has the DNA TGTGCCAGCAGCCAAGATGGTAGCCCCCGGAGGTACTTC.

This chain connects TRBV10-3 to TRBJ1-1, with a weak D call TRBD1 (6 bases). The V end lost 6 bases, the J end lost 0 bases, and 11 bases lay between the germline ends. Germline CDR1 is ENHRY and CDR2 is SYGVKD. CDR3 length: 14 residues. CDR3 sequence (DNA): TGTGCCATCAGAGAACAGGGCCTGAACACTGAAGCTTTCTTT. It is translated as CAIREQGLNTEAFF.

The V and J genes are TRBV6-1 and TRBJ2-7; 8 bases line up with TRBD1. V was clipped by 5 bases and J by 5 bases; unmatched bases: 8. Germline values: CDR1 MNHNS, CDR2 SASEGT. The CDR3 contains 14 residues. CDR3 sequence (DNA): TGTGCCAGCAGTATCCGGACAGGGTACCACGAGCAGTACGTC. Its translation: CASSIRTGYHEQYV.

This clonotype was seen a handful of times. This CDR3 reads CASTLGPLNYGYTF. CDR3 DNA sequence: TGTGCCAGTACCCTTGGACCCCTTAACTATGGCTACACCTTC. V usage is TRBV6-1 and J usage is TRBJ1-2; D gene unclear. Germline V gene data show CDR1 as MNHNS and CDR2 as SASEGT. Trimming left V 9 bases short and J 1 base short, with 15 bases between. The CDR3 loop spans 14 amino acids.

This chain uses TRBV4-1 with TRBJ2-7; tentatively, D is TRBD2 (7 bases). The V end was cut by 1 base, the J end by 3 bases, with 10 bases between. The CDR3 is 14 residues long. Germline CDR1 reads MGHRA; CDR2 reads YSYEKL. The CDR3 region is CASSQGRGGYEQYF. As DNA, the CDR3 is TGCGCCAGCAGCCAAGGAAGGGGGGGCTACGAGCAGTACTTC.

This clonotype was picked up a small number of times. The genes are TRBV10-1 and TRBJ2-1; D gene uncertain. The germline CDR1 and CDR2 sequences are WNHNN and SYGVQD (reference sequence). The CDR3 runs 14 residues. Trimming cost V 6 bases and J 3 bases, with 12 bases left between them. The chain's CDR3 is CASSDVESYNEQFF. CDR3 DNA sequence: TGCGCCAGCAGCGATGTCGAGAGCTACAATGAGCAGTTCTTC.